The present entry profiles one TCR beta chain with its context. The target antigen is unknown. This sample was included in a study of siplizumab effects on memory and regulatory T cells. Study-wide results and caveats: For siplizumab cultures, the suppressive function of their proliferating Tregs was not confirmed.

Assaying covered about 10^5 TCR templates per sample. Assay: immunoSEQ multiplex PCR; the TCRdb copy retains only in-frame clones and omits some. The table shows about 98,000 clones, with more than 85% occurring only once. Germline V gene sequence: CDR1 SGHTA, CDR2 FQGNSA. There are 14 residues in the CDR3. The receptor comes from a human donor in good health. The rearrangement joins TRBV7-2 to TRBJ2-5; D is possibly TRBD1 (6 bases). The end of the DNA fits TRBJ2-7 better, so the J call may be wrong. Sequencing was carried out using CD4+ T cells sorted from blood. CDR3 sequence reads: CASSAGQTLYEQYF. In nucleotides, the CDR3 is TGTGCCAGCAGCGCAGGACAGACGCTATACGAGCAGTACTTC.